This T cell receptor beta chain emerged from a study of neurological immune-mediated disorders. A single record per CDR3 protein comes from TCRdb applying MiXCR to the 5' RACE reads. The sample carries around 70,000 distinct CDR3 sequences, 4.8% recorded once. The CDR3 length is 18 residues. Trimming stripped 0 bases from V and 3 bases from J, with 21 bases between. Germline lookup yields CDR1 DFQATT and CDR2 SNEGSKA (reference sequence). Many counts were recorded for this clonotype. The sample consisted of PBMCs. The clonotype originates from a woman in her 70s with multiple sclerosis. V and J are TRBV20-1 and TRBJ1-5, with a weak D call TRBD1 (5 bases). The CDR3 loop reads CSARDPHGGWFANQPQHF. The CDR3 DNA sequence: TGCAGTGCTAGAGACCCCCATGGGGGGTGGTTTGCCAATCAGCCCCAGCATTTT.